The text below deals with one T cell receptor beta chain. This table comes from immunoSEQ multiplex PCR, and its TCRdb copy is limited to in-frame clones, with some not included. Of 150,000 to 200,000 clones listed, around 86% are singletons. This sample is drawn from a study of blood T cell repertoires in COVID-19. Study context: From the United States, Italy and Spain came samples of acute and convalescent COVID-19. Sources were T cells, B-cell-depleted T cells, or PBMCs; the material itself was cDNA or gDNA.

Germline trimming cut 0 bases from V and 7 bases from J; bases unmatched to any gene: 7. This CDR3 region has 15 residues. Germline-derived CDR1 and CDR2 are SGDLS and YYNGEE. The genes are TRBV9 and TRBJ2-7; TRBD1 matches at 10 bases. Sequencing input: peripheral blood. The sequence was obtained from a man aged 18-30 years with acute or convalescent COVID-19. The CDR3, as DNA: TGTGCCAGCAGCGTAGGGACAGGGGGTAAGGGGGAGCAGTACTTC. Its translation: CASSVGTGGKGEQYF.